This T cell receptor beta chain was obtained from a study of T cells in Graves' hyperthyroidism and ophthalmopathy. Looked up from germline, CDR1 is LGHNT and CDR2 is FRNRAP. CDR3 size: 15 residues. The V gene lost 3 bases and the J gene lost 6 bases, with 15 bases spanning the gap. Fresh peripheral blood, 9.5 to 10 ml of it, supplied the PBMCs. There were TCR beta CDR3 regions amplified from RNA transcripts. The TCR CDR3 first-round RT-PCR relied on the HTBI primer set. TCRdb passed the multiplex PCR reads through MiXCR, listing each CDR3 protein once. The sample consists of around 440,000 distinct CDR3 sequences, around 16% of them appearing once.

The chain employs TRBV12-5 and TRBJ2-1; D may be TRBD2 (6 bases). Sequencing was done on a sample of blood. The TCR was taken from a young woman with Graves' hyperthyroidism. The CDR3 loop is CASGLGASGGNEQFF. The DNA for the CDR3 is TGTGCTAGTGGTTTAGGGGCGTCCGGGGGCAATGAGCAGTTCTTC.